The 23 T cell receptor beta chains given below trace back to one sample, sequenced in a study of blood T cells in healthy people across ages. Using a J-beta primer mix together with a sample-barcoded 5' primer, a second PCR was run for about 6 to 11 cycles. Using its own MiXCR run on the 5' RACE reads, TCRdb lists one record per CDR3 protein. The sample holds 650,000 to 700,000 distinct CDR3 sequences, approximately 31% seen once. Sample: blood. These receptor sequences come from a woman aged 80 or over in good health.

Points on this clonotype: This could be a read error, since a much larger clone is one nucleotide away. The chain recombines TRBV20-1 with TRBJ1-1; no clear D. CDR3 length: 15 residues. The ends were cut back, 4 bases at V and 4 bases at J, with 19 bases in the middle. Germline lookup yields CDR1 DFQATT and CDR2 SNEGSKA (reference sequence). CDR3 in DNA: TGCAGTGCTATTCCACCGATTAATTCCAGCACTGAAGCTTTCTTT. Its protein product is CSAIPPINSSTEAFF.

A few counts support this clonotype. This sequence joins TRBV6-1 and TRBJ2-5; D remains ambiguous. The J call may be mistaken, given a closer DNA end match to TRBJ2-7. The CDR3 consists of 15 residues. Germline V gene sequence: CDR1 MNHNS, CDR2 SASEGT. The CDR3 here is CASSENRVPTYEQYF. As DNA, the CDR3 is TGTGCCAGCAGTGAAAACCGGGTACCAACGTACGAGCAGTACTTC.

This clonotype was counted between two and nine times. Mismatch with germline at one junction end may stem from a read error. J is TRBJ1-4 and V is TRBV7-9; tentatively, D is TRBD1 (5 bases). This CDR3 has 15 amino acids. The germline gives CDR1 SEHNR, CDR2 FQNEAQ (reference sequence). The CDR3 is CASSSGGAQNEKRFF. In DNA, the CDR3 is TGTGCCAGCAGTTCGGGTGGGGCCCAAAATGAAAAACGGTTTTTT. Filled out from reference TRBV7-9 and TRBJ1-4, the complete variable domain reads DTGVSQNPRHKITKRGQNVTFRCDPISEHNRLYWYRQTLGQGPEFLTYFQNEAQLEKSRLLSDRFSAERPKGSFSTLEIQRTEQGDSAMYLCASSSGGAQNEKRFFGSGTQLSVL.

The rearrangement uses TRBV7-2 and TRBJ1-5; D possibly corresponds to TRBD1 (6 bases). This CDR3 has 14 residues. Deletions cut 1 base from V and 9 bases from J, with 13 bases between. Germline V gene sequence: CDR1 SGHTA, CDR2 FQGNSA. The CDR3: CASSLEQQGTPQHF. As DNA, the CDR3 is TGTGCCAGCAGCTTAGAGCAACAGGGAACGCCCCAGCATTTT.

This clonotype was detected only a few times. A much larger clone is a single base away; this may be a read error. This sequence joins TRBV10-3 and TRBJ2-7; D might be TRBD1 or TRBD2, each matching 5 bases. Trimming removed 6 bases at V and 3 bases at J, with 12 bases between. This CDR3 is 13 amino acids long. Germline V CDR1 and CDR2: ENHRY, SYGVKD. The CDR3 nucleotides read TGTGCCATCAGGGGGGACGTATGCTACGAGCAGTACTTC. The encoded protein is CAIRGDVCYEQYF.

This clonotype was counted only a few times. The chain joins TRBV2 to TRBJ1-2, with D possibly matching TRBD1 (5 bases). This CDR3 is 12 amino acids long. V lost 0 bases, J lost 7 bases, and 6 bases lay in between. Germline CDR1 reads SNHLY; CDR2 reads FYNNEI. In nucleotides, the CDR3 is TGTGCCAGCAGTGAAGCCAGGGTTGGCTACACCTTC. Its protein product is CASSEARVGYTF.

The sample holds a few counts of this clonotype. The chain has TRBV6-2 or TRBV6-3 and TRBJ2-1; 7 bases map to TRBD1. This CDR3 has 13 amino acids. Germline V gene lookup returns CDR1 MNHEY and CDR2 SVGEGT. J lost 5 bases, V lost 11 bases, and 9 bases had no gene match. The CDR3 protein is CAGRKTGNNEQFF. The CDR3 DNA is TGTGCCGGCCGAAAGACAGGGAACAATGAGCAGTTCTTC.

This clonotype was seen more than once but under ten times. Here the CDR3 reads CASSQGVNGIDEPQHF. CDR3 nucleotides: TGCGCCAGCAGCCAAGGAGTTAACGGGATCGACGAGCCCCAGCATTTT. This rearrangement joins TRBV4-1 to TRBJ1-5; D gene uncertain. The V gene's germline CDR1 is MGHRA and CDR2 YSYEKL. The CDR3 totals 16 residues. V lost 1 base and J 8 bases, leaving 18 bases between the germline ends.

The rearrangement uses TRBV7-2 and TRBJ1-4, with D perhaps TRBD1 (5 bases). Trimming cost V 3 bases and J 4 bases, with 9 bases left between them. This CDR3 contains 14 residues. Germline CDR1 SGHTA, CDR2 FQGNSA. The CDR3 here is CASSFRGDNEKLFF. CDR3 coding DNA: TGTGCCAGCAGCTTCCGGGGGGATAATGAAAAACTGTTTTTT. The full variable domain, completed using reference TRBV7-2 and TRBJ1-4, is GAGVSQSPSNKVTEKGKDVELRCDPISGHTALYWYRQSLGQGLEFLIYFQGNSAPDKSGLPSDRFSAERTGGSVSTLTIQRTQQEDSAVYLCASSFRGDNEKLFFGSGTQLSVL.

Many counts were recorded for this clonotype. This sequence joins TRBV2 and TRBJ2-1; D might be TRBD1 (6 bases). V lost 3 bases and J lost 3, with 15 bases in between. Germline CDR1 and CDR2: SNHLY and FYNNEI. CDR3 size: 16 residues. The chain's CDR3 is CASSERGNRFYNEQFF. CDR3 in DNA: TGTGCCAGCAGTGAGAGGGGGAACCGATTCTACAATGAGCAGTTCTTC.

This clonotype was found a few times. The chain joins TRBV3-1 to TRBJ1-2; D call uncertain. The CDR3 loop spans 12 amino acids. CDR1 is LGHDT, CDR2 YNNKEL, per germline (reference sequence). Trimming stripped 1 base from V and 5 bases from J, with 5 bases between. The CDR3 reads CASSQALYGYTF. The CDR3 bases are TGTGCCAGCAGCCAAGCATTGTATGGCTACACCTTC.

This clonotype was seen ten or more times. The chain has TRBV20-1 and TRBJ1-2; no reliable D call. Germline V gives CDR1 DFQATT, CDR2 SNEGSKA (reference sequence). This CDR3 has 12 amino acids. V lost 0 bases, J lost 9 bases, and 11 bases lay in between. CDR3 nucleotides: TGCAGTGCTAGAGACCCCCCGTTGAGCTACACCTTC. This translates into CSARDPPLSYTF.

The V gene is TRBV12-3 or TRBV12-4, the J gene TRBJ2-3, with a tentative D call TRBD2 (6 bases). V was cut by 4 bases and J by 6 bases, with 14 bases left in between. The length of the CDR3 is 14 residues. The CDR3 loop reads CASSSGVKGDTQYF. The CDR3 coding sequence is TGTGCCAGCAGTTCGGGAGTGAAAGGGGATACGCAGTATTTT.

This clonotype showed up many times. The rearrangement uses TRBV6-1 and TRBJ2-1, with D possibly being TRBD1 (6 bases). The CDR3 is made up of 15 amino acids. Looked up from germline, CDR1 is MNHNS and CDR2 is SASEGT. The ends were cut back, 5 bases at V and 3 bases at J, with 14 bases in the middle. CDR3 in DNA: TGTGCCAGCAGTAAAGGGGGACCGAACTACAATGAGCAGTTCTTC. Translation gives CASSKGGPNYNEQFF.

This clonotype occurred many times. The V gene is TRBV6-2 or TRBV6-3, the J gene TRBJ2-7; unclear D gene. CDR1 and CDR2 (germline): MNHEY, SVGEGT. The CDR3 contains 13 residues. V was trimmed by 2 bases and J by 6 bases, leaving 11 bases between them. The CDR3 loop reads CASSYLGYSEQYF. The CDR3 DNA reads as TGTGCCAGCAGTTACCTTGGGTACAGCGAGCAGTACTTC.

The chain employs TRBV20-1 and TRBJ2-5; 11 bases are shared with TRBD2. The J call is in doubt because the DNA end fits TRBJ2-7 better. CDR1 and CDR2 from the germline V gene are DFQATT and SNEGSKA (reference sequence). This CDR3 comprises 14 residues. The CDR3 sequence: CSAPGTSGPYEQYF. CDR3 coding DNA: TGCAGTGCTCCAGGGACTAGCGGACCCTACGAGCAGTACTTC.

About this clonotype: A much larger clone sits a single nucleotide away, making a read error possible. This is likely a read error, given that the CDR3 carries no conserved phenylalanine or tryptophan at its end. The chain couples TRBV29-1 to TRBJ1-2, with 10 nucleotides matching TRBD1. After removal of 4 bases from V and 3 bases from J, the junction contained 14 bases not matched to a gene. The CDR3 extends over 17 amino acids. Germline V gives CDR1 SQVTM, CDR2 ANQGSEA. The CDR3 DNA sequence: TGCAGCGTTGGGCCACATGGGACAGGGGAAGGAGACTATGGCTACACCGTC. Translation: CSVGPHGTGEGDYGYTV.

This clonotype showed up many times. The chain is built from TRBV7-3 and TRBJ2-3; the D is unclear. The germline CDR1 and CDR2 sequences are SGHTA and FQGTGA. V lost 9 bases to trimming and J lost 0 bases, with 10 bases between them. This CDR3 contains 13 residues. CDR3 DNA: TGTGCCAGTTCCGAATCTAGCACAGATACGCAGTATTTT. The encoded protein is CASSESSTDTQYF. The variable domain in full, completed from reference TRBV7-3 and TRBJ2-3, reads GAGVSQTPSNKVTEKGKYVELRCDPISGHTALYWYRQSLGQGPEFLIYFQGTGAADDSGLPNDRFFAVRPEGSVSTLKIQRTERGDSAVYLCASSESSTDTQYFGPGTRLTVL.

In this sample, this clonotype turned up many times. This chain links TRBV30 with TRBJ1-2, with 9 nucleotides matching TRBD1. Germline V lookup: CDR1 GTSNPN, CDR2 SVGIG (reference sequence). V gave up 3 bases and J gave up 5 bases; unmatched junction bases: 13. The CDR3 has 16 residues. Written as DNA, the CDR3 is TGTGCCTGGAGACGGACCCGGGACAGGGAAAAGTATGGCTACACCTTC. This translates into CAWRRTRDREKYGYTF.

J is TRBJ1-4 and V is TRBV7-8; unclear D gene. Trimming stripped 3 bases from V and 8 bases from J, with 13 bases between. The CDR3 loop spans 14 amino acids. Germline V lookup: CDR1 SGHVS, CDR2 FQNEAQ. The CDR3 nucleotides read TGTGCCAGCAGCTTCGACATCCTCCGGGAAAAACTGTTTTTT. Translation gives CASSFDILREKLFF.

This clonotype has at least ten counts. The chain has TRBV9 and TRBJ1-1, with 10 bases matching TRBD1. The length of the CDR3 is 16 residues. Germline trimming cut 6 bases from V and 4 bases from J; bases unmatched to any gene: 12. Germline CDR1 reads SGDLS; CDR2 reads YYNGEE. In DNA, the CDR3 is TGTGCCAGCACCCCACTCCTCCGGACAGGGGGCACTGAAGCTTTCTTT. It yields the protein CASTPLLRTGGTEAFF.

The chain employs TRBV5-1 and TRBJ1-5; D uncertain. CDR3 size: 15 residues. Trimming shortened V by 1 base and J by 3 bases, and 11 bases separated the two germline ends. Per germline, CDR1 SGHRS and CDR2 YFSETQ. The DNA for the CDR3 is TGCGCCAGCAGCTTGTTTGGTGAACTCAATCAGCCCCAGCATTTT. Encoded protein: CASSLFGELNQPQHF.

Details on this clonotype: This clone may be a read error of a much larger clone one base away. The V call is TRBV5-5, the J call TRBJ1-2, with D perhaps matching TRBD1 (6 bases). Per germline, CDR1 SGHKS and CDR2 YYEKEE (reference sequence). The CDR3 has 13 amino acids. CDR3 loop: CANSLSGDYGYTF. CDR3 bases: TGTGCCAACAGCTTATCAGGGGACTATGGCTACACCTTC.